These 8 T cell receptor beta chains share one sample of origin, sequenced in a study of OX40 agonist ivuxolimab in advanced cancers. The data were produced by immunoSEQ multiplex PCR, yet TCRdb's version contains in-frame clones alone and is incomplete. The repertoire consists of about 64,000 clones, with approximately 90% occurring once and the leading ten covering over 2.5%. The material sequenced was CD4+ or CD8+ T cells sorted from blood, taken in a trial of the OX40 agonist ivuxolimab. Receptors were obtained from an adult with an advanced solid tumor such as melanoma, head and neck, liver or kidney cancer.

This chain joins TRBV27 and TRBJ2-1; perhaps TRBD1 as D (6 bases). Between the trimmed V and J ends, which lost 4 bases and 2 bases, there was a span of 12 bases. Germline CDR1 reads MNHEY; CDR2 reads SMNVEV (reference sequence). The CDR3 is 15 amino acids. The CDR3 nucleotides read TGTGCCAGCAGTTGGACAGTACTGACCTACAATGAGCAGTTCTTC. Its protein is CASSWTVLTYNEQFF.

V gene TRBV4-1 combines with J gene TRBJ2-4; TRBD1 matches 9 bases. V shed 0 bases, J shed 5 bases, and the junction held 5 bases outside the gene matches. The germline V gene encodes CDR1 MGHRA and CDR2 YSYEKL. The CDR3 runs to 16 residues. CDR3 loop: CASSQDPQGAQNIQYF. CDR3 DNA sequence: TGCGCCAGCAGCCAAGATCCACAGGGGGCTCAAAACATTCAGTACTTC.

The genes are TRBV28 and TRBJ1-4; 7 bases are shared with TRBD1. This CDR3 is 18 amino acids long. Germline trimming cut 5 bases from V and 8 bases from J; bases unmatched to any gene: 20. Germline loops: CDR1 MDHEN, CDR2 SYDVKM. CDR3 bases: TGTGCCAGCAGTCTTAGACAGGGAGGGAAGGGCCTAGGAGAAAAACTGTTTTTT. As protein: CASSLRQGGKGLGEKLFF.

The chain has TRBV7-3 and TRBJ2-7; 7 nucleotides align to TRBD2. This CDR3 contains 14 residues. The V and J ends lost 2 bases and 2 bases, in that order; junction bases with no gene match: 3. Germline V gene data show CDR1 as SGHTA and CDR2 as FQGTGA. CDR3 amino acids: CASSLERGPYEQYF. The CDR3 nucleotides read TGTGCCAGCAGCTTAGAGCGGGGACCCTACGAGCAGTACTTC.

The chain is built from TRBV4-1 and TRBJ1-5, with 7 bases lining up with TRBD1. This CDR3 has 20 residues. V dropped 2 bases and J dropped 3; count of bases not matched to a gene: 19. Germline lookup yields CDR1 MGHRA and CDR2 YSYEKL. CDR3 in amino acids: CASSQSFITGTAVTNQPQHF. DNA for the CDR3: TGCGCCAGCAGCCAAAGTTTCATAACCGGGACAGCGGTAACCAATCAGCCCCAGCATTTT.

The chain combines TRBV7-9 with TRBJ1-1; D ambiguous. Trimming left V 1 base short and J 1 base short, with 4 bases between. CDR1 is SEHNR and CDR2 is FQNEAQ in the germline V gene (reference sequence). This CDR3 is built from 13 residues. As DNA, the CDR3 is TGTGCCAGCAGCTTAGGAGAGAACACTGAAGCTTTCTTT. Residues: CASSLGENTEAFF. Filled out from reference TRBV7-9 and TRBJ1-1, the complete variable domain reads DTGVSQNPRHKITKRGQNVTFRCDPISEHNRLYWYRQTLGQGPEFLTYFQNEAQLEKSRLLSDRFSAERPKGSFSTLEIQRTEQGDSAMYLCASSLGENTEAFFGQGTRLTVV.

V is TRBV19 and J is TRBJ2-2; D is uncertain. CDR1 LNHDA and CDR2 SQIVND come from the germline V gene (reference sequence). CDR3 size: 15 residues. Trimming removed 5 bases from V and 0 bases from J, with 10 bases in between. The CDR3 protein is CASSPLHSNTGELFF. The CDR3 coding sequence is TGTGCCAGTAGTCCCCTCCACTCGAACACCGGGGAGCTGTTTTTT.

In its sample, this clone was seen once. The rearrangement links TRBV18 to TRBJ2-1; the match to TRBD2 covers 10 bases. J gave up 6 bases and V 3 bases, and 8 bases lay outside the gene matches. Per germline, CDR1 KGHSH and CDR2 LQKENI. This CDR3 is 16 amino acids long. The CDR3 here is CASSPRASGSFNEQFF. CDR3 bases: TGTGCCAGCTCACCCCGCGCTAGCGGGAGTTTCAATGAGCAGTTCTTC.